Described below is a single T cell receptor (beta chain) sequence and its context. These data come from a study of glioma-infiltrating T cells after dendritic cell vaccination. Study context: Between the early 2000s and the early 2010s, patients got autologous tumor lysate-pulsed dendritic cell vaccines.

Amplification used 60 V beta primers and 13 J beta primers. The assay was immunoSEQ multiplex PCR, and TCRdb's table has in-frame clones only and misses some. The table records some 70,000 clones, around four fifths of them present only once. The CDR3 runs 16 residues. Germline CDR1 and CDR2: SGDLS and YYNGEE. Trimming at V came to 2 bases and at J to 2 bases, leaving 5 bases not matched to a gene. The receptor was isolated from a human donor with glioblastoma. This specimen consisted of blood, obtained before dendritic cell vaccination. This sequence joins TRBV9 and TRBJ2-2; 8 bases are shared with TRBD2. The CDR3 protein is CASSVLAGINTGELFF. CDR3 bases: TGTGCCAGCAGCGTCTTAGCGGGGATAAACACCGGGGAGCTGTTTTTT.